This is a list of T cell receptor beta chains from one sample in a study of T cell repertoires in cytomegalovirus infection. TCRdb independently ran MiXCR on the reads; one entry per CDR3 protein. The repertoire holds roughly 640,000 distinct CDR3 sequences, with roughly 26% as singletons. The specimen was CD8+ T cells from PBMCs. These receptor sequences come from a human donor in good health (CMV status not recorded). Some clones in this sample may be carry-over from other donors' samples. The conserved cysteine and the conserved F or W are not part of the CDR3 here. Each record gives: V gene, J gene, CDR3 protein.

V gene: TRBV7-2; J gene: TRBJ2-2; CDR3 protein: ASSRRGGELF
V gene: TRBV28; J gene: TRBJ2-4; CDR3 protein: ASSLGPEQGIQY
V gene: TRBV7-2; J gene: TRBJ2-5; CDR3 protein: ASSLLRGGAEETQY
V gene: TRBV29-1; J gene: TRBJ1-1; CDR3 protein: SVELENTEAF
V gene: TRBV29-1; J gene: TRBJ2-7; CDR3 protein: SVEPSDRGGSYEQY
V gene: TRBV20-1; J gene: TRBJ2-2; CDR3 protein: SARAQPRGFTGELF
V gene: TRBV7-9; J gene: TRBJ2-1; CDR3 protein: ASSPRLYGDTSEQF
V gene: TRBV6-2/TRBV6-3; J gene: TRBJ2-1; CDR3 protein: ASSPVPQRGQQQF
V gene: TRBV2; J gene: TRBJ1-1; CDR3 protein: ASGAGAITEAF
V gene: TRBV7-3; J gene: TRBJ1-1; CDR3 protein: ASSLVGGETEAF
V gene: TRBV15; J gene: TRBJ2-3; CDR3 protein: ATSTGGAADTQY
V gene: TRBV28; J gene: TRBJ1-5; CDR3 protein: ASSPPGQGSWGNQPQH
V gene: TRBV5-6; J gene: TRBJ2-3; CDR3 protein: VSSLSGVGDTQY
V gene: TRBV29-1; J gene: TRBJ2-2; CDR3 protein: SVGTRGGSNTGELF
V gene: TRBV6-5; J gene: TRBJ1-1; CDR3 protein: ASSTAMGNTEAF
V gene: TRBV2; J gene: TRBJ2-1; CDR3 protein: ARSNRTGYNEQF
V gene: TRBV29-1; J gene: TRBJ2-7; CDR3 protein: SIVGLDRNYEQY
V gene: TRBV7-2; J gene: TRBJ2-3; CDR3 protein: ASSVDGDTQY
V gene: TRBV19; J gene: TRBJ1-1; CDR3 protein: ASSIGARRTEAF
V gene: TRBV7-2; J gene: TRBJ2-5; CDR3 protein: ASKTSGGQGTQY
V gene: TRBV2; J gene: TRBJ1-1; CDR3 protein: ATVQYTEAF
V gene: TRBV12-5; J gene: TRBJ1-3; CDR3 protein: ASGLEGNTIY
V gene: TRBV29-1; J gene: TRBJ1-2; CDR3 protein: SVESGLGDGYT
V gene: TRBV25-1; J gene: TRBJ1-1; CDR3 protein: ASRDGGRGTEAF
V gene: TRBV20-1; J gene: TRBJ2-1; CDR3 protein: SSRTELEQF
V gene: TRBV28; J gene: TRBJ2-3; CDR3 protein: ASSLSGAGGYTDTQY
V gene: TRBV27; J gene: TRBJ1-2; CDR3 protein: ASSWVGGGDYT
V gene: TRBV27; J gene: TRBJ1-2; CDR3 protein: ASALEWNYGYT
V gene: TRBV5-4; J gene: TRBJ2-3; CDR3 protein: ASSLFPSGGFDTQY
V gene: TRBV19; J gene: TRBJ2-1; CDR3 protein: ASSIGQRGEQF
V gene: TRBV7-2; J gene: TRBJ1-1; CDR3 protein: ASSPTGVEEAF
V gene: TRBV20-1; J gene: TRBJ2-1; CDR3 protein: SCTSEPSYNEQF
V gene: TRBV2; J gene: TRBJ2-1; CDR3 protein: ASSELAGEPDEQF
V gene: TRBV7-2; J gene: TRBJ1-2; CDR3 protein: ASSPRSSNYGYT
V gene: TRBV7-9; J gene: TRBJ2-3; CDR3 protein: ASLGDRGRDTQY
V gene: TRBV4-1; J gene: TRBJ2-1; CDR3 protein: ASSQGYSYNEQF
V gene: TRBV6-5; J gene: TRBJ2-1; CDR3 protein: ASTPGGNEQF
V gene: TRBV20-1; J gene: TRBJ2-2; CDR3 protein: SASGQGGTGELF
V gene: TRBV29-1; J gene: TRBJ1-2; CDR3 protein: SVPGQGQNYGYT
V gene: TRBV29-1; J gene: TRBJ1-5; CDR3 protein: SVETGRPNQPQH
V gene: TRBV7-6; J gene: TRBJ1-6; CDR3 protein: ASSLAQGGFNSPLH
V gene: TRBV5-6; J gene: TRBJ2-1; CDR3 protein: ASSLEEGSYNEQF
V gene: TRBV7-2; J gene: TRBJ2-1; CDR3 protein: ASSLLPPGGGGSYNEQF
V gene: TRBV7-4; J gene: TRBJ1-1; CDR3 protein: ASSWDYTEAF
V gene: TRBV12-3/TRBV12-4; J gene: TRBJ1-5; CDR3 protein: ASSLARGLQPQH
V gene: TRBV29-1; J gene: TRBJ1-4; CDR3 protein: SVEGGDDSASGKLF
V gene: TRBV7-9; J gene: TRBJ1-4; CDR3 protein: ATQPRQGGNEKLF
V gene: TRBV29-1; J gene: TRBJ2-5; CDR3 protein: SVEGQGIFVRETQY
V gene: TRBV19; J gene: TRBJ1-1; CDR3 protein: ASSIGPFYPGTGGRKTEAF
V gene: TRBV28; J gene: TRBJ2-1; CDR3 protein: ASSLSLGQNYNEQF
V gene: TRBV12-3/TRBV12-4; J gene: TRBJ2-7; CDR3 protein: AVGGAYEQY
V gene: TRBV29-1; J gene: TRBJ2-7; CDR3 protein: SVGGLPYEQY